The clone carrying this TCR beta chain was observed at least ten times. Germline CDR1 reads SQVTM; CDR2 reads ANQGSEA. CDR3 length: 13 amino acids. Trimming took off 6 bases at V and 7 bases at J, with 19 bases between the two ends. The data belong to a study of blood T cells in healthy people across ages. A second PCR of 7 to 11 cycles used a sample-barcoded 5' primer and a J-beta primer mix. From the 5' RACE reads, TCRdb called clonotypes with MiXCR, one entry per CDR3 protein. This repertoire shows 700,000 to 1,000,000 distinct CDR3 sequences, around two fifths found once; its top ten account for around 21%.

The clonotype originates from a man in his 60s in good health. The sample taken for sequencing was blood. V usage is TRBV29-1 and J usage is TRBJ2-7; maybe TRBD1 (6 bases). The CDR3 here is CSVQVTGNGEQYF. CDR3 bases: TGCAGCGTCCAAGTCACAGGGAATGGGGAGCAGTACTTC.